Listed here is a single T cell receptor (beta chain). Sequencing used immunoSEQ multiplex PCR; TCRdb keeps in-frame clones, though not all of them. The sample lists 4,500 to 5,500 clones, over 65% seen once, with approximately 30% in the top ten. The sample's treatment: randomized to nivolumab then ipilimumab (arm A) or the reverse (arm B). DNA-damaging chemotherapy had not been given to any patient beforehand. PBMC sorting kept live CD3+CD8+ cells without CD19 or CD56. Germline values: CDR1 SNHLY, CDR2 FYNNEI. CDR3 size: 16 residues. The J segment lost 3 bases and the V segment lost 2 bases, leaving 6 bases of the junction unmatched. The sample is drawn from a study of sequential checkpoint blockade in melanoma. Study-wide background: Patients were randomized 1:1 to nivolumab-then-ipilimumab or ipilimumab-then-nivolumab first-line. Each arm's sequence ended with maintenance nivolumab.

The receptor comes from a human donor with melanoma. The sample in question was CD8+ T cells sorted from blood (inferred from file names), obtained from a patient given nivolumab and ipilimumab in sequence. The V gene is TRBV2, the J gene TRBJ2-1, with 8 bases matching TRBD1. This CDR3 is CASSELRTGFYNEQFF. The CDR3 DNA follows: TGTGCCAGCAGTGAACTTAGGACAGGGTTCTACAATGAGCAGTTCTTC.